This T cell receptor beta chain derives from a study of control samples from healthy donors and cancer patients. Sequenced by immunoSEQ multiplex PCR; TCRdb stores in-frame clones only, minus some. This table holds roughly 86,000 clones, roughly nine tenths found once. This clone has a single count. This CDR3 contains 12 residues. Germline V gene lookup returns CDR1 ENHRY and CDR2 SYGVKD. V was clipped by 8 bases and J by 7 bases, with 15 bases between them. Sequences were obtained from blood. This receptor was taken from a woman aged 18 to 35 in good health. The V and J genes are TRBV10-3 and TRBJ2-7; D perhaps matches TRBD1 (6 bases). CDR3 bases: TGTGCCATCGGTGGACAGTCGGGAGAGCAGTACTTC. It is translated as CAIGGQSGEQYF.